Given below is one TCR beta chain in context. Its antigen remains unknown. The sample comes from a study of cytomegalovirus exposure and HLA in healthy donors. PCR involved 60 Vbeta and 13 Jbeta primers. Produced via immunoSEQ multiplex PCR; TCRdb's table is partial and in-frame only. The table lists roughly 75,000 clones, 80% to 90% of them singletons. Findings and caveats of the study: Analysis performed later found 16,951 TCR beta sequences associated with HLA alleles at 0.05 false discovery rate.

The V gene lost 2 bases and the J gene lost 1 base, with 10 bases spanning the gap. There are 15 residues in the CDR3. Germline lookup yields CDR1 SGHRS and CDR2 YFSETQ. Input material: PBMCs. The receptor was derived from a man in his sixties or seventies in good health and CMV-seropositive. J is TRBJ2-1 and V is TRBV5-1, with D unresolved. This CDR3 is CASSFLTPSYNEQFF. The CDR3 nucleotides are TGCGCCAGCAGCTTCCTAACGCCTTCCTACAATGAGCAGTTCTTC.